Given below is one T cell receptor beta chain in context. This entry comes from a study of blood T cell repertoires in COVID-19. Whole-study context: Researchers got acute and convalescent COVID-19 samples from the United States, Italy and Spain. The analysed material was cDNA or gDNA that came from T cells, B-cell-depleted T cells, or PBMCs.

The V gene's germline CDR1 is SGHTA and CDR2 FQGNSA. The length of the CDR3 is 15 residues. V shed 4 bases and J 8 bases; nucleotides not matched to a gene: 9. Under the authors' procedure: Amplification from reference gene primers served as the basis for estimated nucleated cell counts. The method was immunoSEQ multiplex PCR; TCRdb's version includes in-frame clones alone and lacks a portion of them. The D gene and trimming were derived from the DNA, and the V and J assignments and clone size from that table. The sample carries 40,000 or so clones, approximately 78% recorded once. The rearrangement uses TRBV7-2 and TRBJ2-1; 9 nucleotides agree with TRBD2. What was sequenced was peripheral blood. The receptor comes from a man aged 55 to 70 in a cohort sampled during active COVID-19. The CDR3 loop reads CASSYRGSGGYEQFF. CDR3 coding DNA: TGTGCCAGCAGCTACCGGGGGAGCGGGGGGTATGAGCAGTTCTTC.